These 3 T cell receptor beta chains were all obtained from the same sample, sequenced in a study of CXCR3-negative and CXCR3-positive naive CD8 T cells. Study results and caveats: Relative to CXCR3-negative naive cells, CXCR3-positive naive cells had more hydrophobic TRB CDR3s.

These receptors' antigens are unknown. The libraries of TRB cDNA were prepared using 5' RACE with UMI labels. TCRdb reanalyzed the 5' RACE reads and collapses them to one entry per CDR3 protein, without DNA. The specimen's table records about 98,000 distinct CDR3 sequences. Input material: naive CXCR3+ CD8+ T cells from blood. Subset: CD45RO-CCR7+CD27+CD95- naive CD8+ T cells expressing CXCR3 (TNR3+). The origin of the receptors is a human donor in good health. Some clones in this sample may be carry-over from other donors' samples.

J is TRBJ1-1 and V is TRBV3-1. CDR3 length: 13 amino acids. CDR1 and CDR2 from the germline V gene are LGHDT and YNNKEL (reference sequence). The CDR3 is CASSPDENTEAFF. The whole variable domain, filled in from reference TRBV3-1 and TRBJ1-1, reads DTAVSQTPKYLVTQMGNDKSIKCEQNLGHDTMYWYKQDSKKFLKIMFSYNNKELIINETVPNRFSPKSPDKAHLNLHINSLELGDSAVYFCASSPDENTEAFFGQGTRLTVV.

V gene TRBV27 combines with J gene TRBJ1-2; TCRdb indicates TRBD1, and absent DNA this call remains unverified. The length of the CDR3 is 13 residues. Germline V gene sequence: CDR1 MNHEY, CDR2 SMNVEV (reference sequence). The CDR3 sequence: CASRSGPNHGYTF.

The CDR3 here is CASSIEWDRTYEQYF. The J gene is TRBJ2-7, the V gene TRBV19; TCRdb names TRBD1, which stays unverified in the absence of DNA. This CDR3 region has 15 residues. From germline, CDR1 is LNHDA and CDR2 SQIVND (reference sequence). The full variable domain, its missing parts supplied by reference TRBV19 and TRBJ2-7, is DGGITQSPKYLFRKEGQNVTLSCEQNLNHDAMYWYRQDPGQGLRLIYYSQIVNDFQKGDIAEGYSVSREKKESFPLTVTSAQKNPTAFYLCASSIEWDRTYEQYFGPGTRLTVT.